This TCR beta chain was obtained from a study of blood T cell repertoires in COVID-19. Whole-study context: PBMCs, B-cell-depleted T cells, or T cells were the source of the cDNA or gDNA that made up the material.

Germline CDR1 MNHEY, CDR2 SVGAGI. The CDR3 length is 14 residues. Between the trimmed V and J ends, which lost 9 bases and 3 bases, there was a span of 16 bases. Original handling: Amplification from reference gene primers served as the basis for estimated nucleated cell counts. Profiling relied on immunoSEQ multiplex PCR, and the TCRdb table lists in-frame clones only, not all of them. The V and J calls and clone size were taken over from that table, and D and trimming were inferred from the DNA. The table lists approximately 350,000 clones, 75% to 90% of them singletons. Sequenced sample: peripheral blood. The sequence was obtained from a woman in her sixties with COVID-19, enrolled during active disease. The genes are TRBV6-5 and TRBJ2-3, with D perhaps matching TRBD2 (6 bases). The CDR3 DNA follows: TGTGCCAGACCCGACCGGGGGAGGACAGATACGCAGTATTTT. It translates to CARPDRGRTDTQYF.